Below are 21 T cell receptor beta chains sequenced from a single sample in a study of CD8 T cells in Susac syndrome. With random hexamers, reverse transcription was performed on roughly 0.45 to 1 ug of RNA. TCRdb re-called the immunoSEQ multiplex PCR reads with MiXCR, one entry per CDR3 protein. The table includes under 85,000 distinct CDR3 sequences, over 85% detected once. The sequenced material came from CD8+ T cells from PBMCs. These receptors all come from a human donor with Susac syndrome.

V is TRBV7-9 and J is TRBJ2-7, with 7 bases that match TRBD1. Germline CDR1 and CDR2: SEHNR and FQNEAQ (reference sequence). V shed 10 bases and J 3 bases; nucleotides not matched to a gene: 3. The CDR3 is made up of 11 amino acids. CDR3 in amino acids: CATRQGYEQYF. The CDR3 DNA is TGTGCCACCAGACAGGGCTACGAGCAGTACTTC. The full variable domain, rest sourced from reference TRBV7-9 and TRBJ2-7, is DTGVSQNPRHKITKRGQNVTFRCDPISEHNRLYWYRQTLGQGPEFLTYFQNEAQLEKSRLLSDRFSAERPKGSFSTLEIQRTEQGDSAMYLCATRQGYEQYFGPGTRLTVT.

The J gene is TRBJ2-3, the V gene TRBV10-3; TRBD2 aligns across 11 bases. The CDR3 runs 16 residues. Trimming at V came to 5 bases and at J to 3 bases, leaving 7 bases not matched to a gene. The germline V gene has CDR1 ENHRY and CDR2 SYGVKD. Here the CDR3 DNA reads TGTGCCATCAGTTACTCGACTAGCGGGGTAACAGATACGCAGTATTTT. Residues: CAISYSTSGVTDTQYF.

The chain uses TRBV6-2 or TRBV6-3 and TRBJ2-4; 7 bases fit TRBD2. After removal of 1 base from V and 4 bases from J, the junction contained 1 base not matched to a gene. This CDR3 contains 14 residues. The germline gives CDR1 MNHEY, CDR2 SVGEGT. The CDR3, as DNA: TGTGCCAGCAGTTACTGGGAGGGGAAAAACATTCAGTACTTC. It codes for CASSYWEGKNIQYF.

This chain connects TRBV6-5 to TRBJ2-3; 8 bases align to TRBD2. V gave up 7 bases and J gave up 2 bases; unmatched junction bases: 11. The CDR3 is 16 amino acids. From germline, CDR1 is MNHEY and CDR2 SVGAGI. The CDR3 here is CASINLGAGDTDTQYF. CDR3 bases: TGTGCCAGCATTAACCTAGGAGCGGGGGACACAGATACGCAGTATTTT.

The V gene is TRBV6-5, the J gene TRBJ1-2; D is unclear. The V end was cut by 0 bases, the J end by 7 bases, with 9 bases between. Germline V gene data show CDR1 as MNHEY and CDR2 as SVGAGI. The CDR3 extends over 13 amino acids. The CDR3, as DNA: TGTGCCAGCAGTTACTCGACTCTCGGTGGCTACACCTTC. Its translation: CASSYSTLGGYTF.

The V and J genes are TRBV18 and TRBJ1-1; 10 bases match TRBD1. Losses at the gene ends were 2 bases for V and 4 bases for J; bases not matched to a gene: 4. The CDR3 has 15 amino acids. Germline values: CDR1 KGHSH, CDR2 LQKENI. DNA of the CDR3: TGTGCCAGCTCACCAAGAGGACAGGGGGGCACTGAAGCTTTCTTT. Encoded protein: CASSPRGQGGTEAFF.

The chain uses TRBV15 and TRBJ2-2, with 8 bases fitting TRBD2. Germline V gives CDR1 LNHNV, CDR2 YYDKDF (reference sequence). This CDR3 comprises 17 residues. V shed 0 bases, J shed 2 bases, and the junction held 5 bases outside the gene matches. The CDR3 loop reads CATSRDGVAGNTGELFF. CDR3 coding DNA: TGTGCCACCAGCAGAGATGGGGTAGCGGGAAACACCGGGGAGCTGTTTTTT. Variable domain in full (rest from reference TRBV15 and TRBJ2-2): DAMVIQNPRYQVTQFGKPVTLSCSQTLNHNVMYWYQQKSSQAPKLLFHYYDKDFNNEADTPDNFQSRRPNTSFCFLDIRSPGLGDTAMYLCATSRDGVAGNTGELFFGEGSRLTVL.

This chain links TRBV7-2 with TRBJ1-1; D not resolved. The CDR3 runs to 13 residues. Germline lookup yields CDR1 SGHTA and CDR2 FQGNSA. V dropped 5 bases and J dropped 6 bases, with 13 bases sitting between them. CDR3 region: CASSQQGISEAFF. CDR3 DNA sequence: TGTGCCAGCAGCCAGCAAGGGATATCTGAAGCTTTCTTT.

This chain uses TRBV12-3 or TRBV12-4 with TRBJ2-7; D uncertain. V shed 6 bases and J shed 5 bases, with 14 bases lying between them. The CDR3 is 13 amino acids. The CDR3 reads CASSPGPIDEQYF. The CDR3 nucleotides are TGTGCCAGCAGCCCCGGACCCATTGACGAGCAGTACTTC.

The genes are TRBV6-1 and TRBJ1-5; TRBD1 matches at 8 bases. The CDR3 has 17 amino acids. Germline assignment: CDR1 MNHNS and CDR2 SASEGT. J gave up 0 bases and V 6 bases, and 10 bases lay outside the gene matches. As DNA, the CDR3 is TGTGCCAGCAGGACAGGGGCTAAGATCCATAGCAATCAGCCCCAGCATTTT. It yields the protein CASRTGAKIHSNQPQHF.

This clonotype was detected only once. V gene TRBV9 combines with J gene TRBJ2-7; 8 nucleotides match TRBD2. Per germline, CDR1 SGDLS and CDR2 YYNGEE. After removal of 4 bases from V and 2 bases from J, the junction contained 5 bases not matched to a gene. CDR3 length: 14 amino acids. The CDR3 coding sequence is TGTGCCAGCAGCACTTACGGGGGGGCCTACGAGCAGTACTTC. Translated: CASSTYGGAYEQYF.

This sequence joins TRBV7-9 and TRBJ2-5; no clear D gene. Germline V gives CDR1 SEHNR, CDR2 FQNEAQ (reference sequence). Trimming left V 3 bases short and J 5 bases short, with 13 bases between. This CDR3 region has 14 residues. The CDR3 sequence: CASSLTVLGETQYF. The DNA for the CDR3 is TGTGCCAGCAGCTTGACGGTGTTGGGGGAGACCCAGTACTTC.

The chain's CDR3 is CASSLDRDRGSSYNEQFF. In nucleotides, the CDR3 is TGTGCCAGCAGCTTAGACCGGGACAGGGGTAGCTCCTACAATGAGCAGTTCTTC. The chain couples TRBV7-6 to TRBJ2-1; 10 bases map to TRBD1. The CDR3 totals 18 residues. Per the germline V gene, CDR1 is SGHVS and CDR2 is FNYEAQ. Germline trimming cut 1 base from V and 0 bases from J; bases unmatched to any gene: 6. Drawing the rest from reference TRBV7-6 and TRBJ2-1, the complete variable domain is GAGVSQSPRYKVTKRGQDVALRCDPISGHVSLYWYRQALGQGPEFLTYFNYEAQQDKSGLPNDRFSAERPEGSISTLTIQRTEQRDSAMYRCASSLDRDRGSSYNEQFFGPGTRLTVL.

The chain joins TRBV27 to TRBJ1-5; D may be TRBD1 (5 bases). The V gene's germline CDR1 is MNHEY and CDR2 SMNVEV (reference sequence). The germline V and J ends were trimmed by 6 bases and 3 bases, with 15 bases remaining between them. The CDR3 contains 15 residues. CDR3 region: CASSAAQEPNQPQHF. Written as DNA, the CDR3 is TGTGCCAGCAGCGCCGCACAGGAACCCAATCAGCCCCAGCATTTT.

The CDR3 here is CSATSGTDQTYSNQPQHF. For the CDR3, the DNA is TGCAGTGCTACCTCGGGGACAGACCAAACCTATAGCAATCAGCCCCAGCATTTT. V and J are TRBV20-1 and TRBJ1-5; TRBD1 aligns across 7 bases. CDR3 length: 18 residues. V was clipped by 4 bases and J by 0 bases; unmatched bases: 15. CDR1 is DFQATT, CDR2 SNEGSKA, per germline (reference sequence).

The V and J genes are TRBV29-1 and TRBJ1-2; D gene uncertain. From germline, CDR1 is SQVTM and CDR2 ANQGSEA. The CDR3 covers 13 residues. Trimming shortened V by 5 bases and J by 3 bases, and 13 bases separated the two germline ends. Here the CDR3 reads CSVSTRKHYGYTF. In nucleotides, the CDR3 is TGCAGCGTTAGTACAAGGAAACACTATGGCTACACCTTC.

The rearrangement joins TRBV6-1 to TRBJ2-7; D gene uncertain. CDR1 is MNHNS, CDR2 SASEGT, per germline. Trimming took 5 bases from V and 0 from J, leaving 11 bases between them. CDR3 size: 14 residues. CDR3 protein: CASSPGSLSYEQYF. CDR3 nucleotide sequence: TGTGCCAGCAGTCCAGGAAGCCTCTCCTACGAGCAGTACTTC.

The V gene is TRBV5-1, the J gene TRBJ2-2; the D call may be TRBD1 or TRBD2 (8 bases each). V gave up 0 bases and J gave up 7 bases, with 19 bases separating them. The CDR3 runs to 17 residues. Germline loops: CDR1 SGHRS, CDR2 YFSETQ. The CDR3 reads CASSLGQGAGGCGELFF. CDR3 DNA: TGCGCCAGCAGCTTGGGGCAGGGGGCGGGAGGTTGCGGGGAGCTGTTTTTT.

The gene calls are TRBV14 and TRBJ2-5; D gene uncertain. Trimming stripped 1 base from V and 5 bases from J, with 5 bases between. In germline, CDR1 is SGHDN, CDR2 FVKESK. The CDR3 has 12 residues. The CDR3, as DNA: TGTGCCAGCAGCCAAGTCGCTGAGACCCAGTACTTC. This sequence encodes CASSQVAETQYF.

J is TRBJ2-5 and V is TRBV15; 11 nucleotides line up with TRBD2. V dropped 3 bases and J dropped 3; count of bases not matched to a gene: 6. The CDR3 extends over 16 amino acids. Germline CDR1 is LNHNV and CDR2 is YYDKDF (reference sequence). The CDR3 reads CATSSPELAGEETQYF. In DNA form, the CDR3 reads TGTGCCACCAGCAGCCCCGAACTAGCGGGAGAAGAGACCCAGTACTTC.

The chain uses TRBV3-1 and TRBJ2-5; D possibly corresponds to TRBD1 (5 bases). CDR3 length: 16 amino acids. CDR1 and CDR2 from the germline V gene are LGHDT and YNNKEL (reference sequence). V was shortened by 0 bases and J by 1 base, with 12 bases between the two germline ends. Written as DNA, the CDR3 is TGTGCCAGCAGCCAAGATGGGGAAGGGGCCCAAGAGACCCAGTACTTC. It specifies CASSQDGEGAQETQYF.